The 20 T cell receptor beta chains below come from one sample, sequenced in a study of patients and donors after allogeneic stem cell transplantation. TCRdb reprocessed the RT-PCR reads via MiXCR and lists one record per CDR3 protein. The data hold roughly 880,000 distinct CDR3 sequences, with roughly 18% observed a single time. Sequenced material: blood, either unsorted or a sorted T cell fraction (not recorded which). All receptors come from a human donor who was either an allogeneic HSCT recipient or a stem cell or donor lymphocyte infusion donor (not recorded which). It is not recorded whose cells these are; they may come from a transplant donor.

The V gene is TRBV25-1, the J gene TRBJ2-7; D is tentatively TRBD1 or TRBD2 (5 bases each). The CDR3 is 10 amino acids. Between the trimmed V and J ends, which lost 4 bases and 9 bases, there was a span of 7 bases. Germline lookup yields CDR1 MGHDK and CDR2 SYGVNS. The chain's CDR3 is CASSGGTQYF. CDR3 bases: TGTGCCAGCAGTGGAGGGACGCAGTACTTC.

V gene TRBV20-1 combines with J gene TRBJ2-7; unclear D gene. Germline V gives CDR1 DFQATT, CDR2 SNEGSKA (reference sequence). V was pared by 5 bases and J by 6 bases, with 17 bases between. The CDR3 sequence is 13 residues long. The CDR3 coding sequence is TGCAGTGCTCAAACAGACCTGGGGTCCGAGCAGTACTTC. This gives the protein CSAQTDLGSEQYF.

This clonotype was seen only a few times. This CDR3 reads CASSPGWGGNEKLFF. CDR3 sequence (DNA): TGTGCCAGCAGCCCAGGATGGGGGGGAAATGAAAAACTGTTTTTT. This chain uses TRBV7-9 with TRBJ1-4; maybe TRBD1 (5 bases). The germline CDR1 and CDR2 sequences are SEHNR and FQNEAQ (reference sequence). This CDR3 is built from 15 residues. V was clipped by 5 bases and J by 5 bases, with 15 bases between them.

This clonotype was recorded a few times. The chain carries TRBV15 and TRBJ1-1, with a possible D match to TRBD1 (6 bases). Germline V gene sequence: CDR1 LNHNV, CDR2 YYDKDF (reference sequence). There are 14 residues in the CDR3. Trimming removed 5 bases from V and 4 bases from J, with 14 bases in between. The CDR3 spells CATSAYREFTEAFF. Written as DNA, the CDR3 is TGTGCCACCAGCGCCTACAGGGAGTTCACTGAAGCTTTCTTT.

This clonotype was observed a handful of times. CDR3 amino acids: CASSLGIEVRPQHF. The DNA for the CDR3 is TGTGCCAGCAGCTTAGGGATTGAGGTTCGGCCCCAGCATTTT. V and J are TRBV7-3 and TRBJ1-5; D unclear. Germline assignment: CDR1 SGHTA and CDR2 FQGTGA. CDR3 length: 14 residues. Trimming cost V 2 bases and J 9 bases, with 14 bases left between them.

The chain carries TRBV5-5 and TRBJ1-1; no clear D. V was trimmed by 1 base and J by 0 bases, leaving 13 bases between them. This CDR3 is 16 amino acids long. Germline assignment: CDR1 SGHKS and CDR2 YYEKEE (reference sequence). CDR3 coding DNA: TGTGCCAGCAGCTTGTTCGGGGAGTCTATGAACACTGAAGCTTTCTTT. Its protein is CASSLFGESMNTEAFF.

V and J are TRBV19 and TRBJ2-1; 8 positions agree with TRBD1. Trimming cost V 4 bases and J 0 bases; bases outside gene matches: 8. CDR1 and CDR2 from the germline V gene are LNHDA and SQIVND (reference sequence). The CDR3 loop spans 17 amino acids. In DNA, the CDR3 is TGTGCCAGTAGTACCCAGGGGGCTCTTATCTCCTACAATGAGCAGTTCTTC. As protein: CASSTQGALISYNEQFF. Filled out from reference TRBV19 and TRBJ2-1, the complete variable domain reads DGGITQSPKYLFRKEGQNVTLSCEQNLNHDAMYWYRQDPGQGLRLIYYSQIVNDFQKGDIAEGYSVSREKKESFPLTVTSAQKNPTAFYLCASSTQGALISYNEQFFGPGTRLTVL.

In its sample, this clonotype was seen once. The chain couples TRBV12-3 or TRBV12-4 to TRBJ2-3; D may be TRBD1 or TRBD2 (5 bases each). CDR3 size: 15 residues. V lost 7 bases to trimming and J lost 6 bases, with 20 bases between them. The CDR3 DNA is TGTGCCAGCAATCTATCGGGGCGGATGGAGGATACGCAGTATTTT. Encoded protein: CASNLSGRMEDTQYF.

This clonotype was observed a few times. This chain links TRBV6-5 with TRBJ1-2, with TRBD1 matching over 10 bases. The germline V gene has CDR1 MNHEY and CDR2 SVGAGI. Trimming took 0 bases from V and 11 from J; bases not matched to a gene: 6. The CDR3 is 14 amino acids. The CDR3 DNA reads TGTGCCAGCAGTTACTCTAAGACAGGGGGCGAATACACCTTC. It is translated as CASSYSKTGGEYTF.

A few counts support this clonotype. The chain has TRBV5-1 and TRBJ1-1, with D tentatively TRBD1 (6 bases). CDR1 is SGHRS and CDR2 is YFSETQ in the germline V gene. With 1 base removed from V and 1 base from J, the gap between germline ends came to 11 bases. CDR3 length: 15 amino acids. The CDR3 DNA sequence: TGCGCCAGCAGCTTGCAGGGGCGGGGGAACACTGAAGCTTTCTTT. This translates into CASSLQGRGNTEAFF.

V gene TRBV6-1 combines with J gene TRBJ1-1; no reliable D call. Germline lookup yields CDR1 MNHNS and CDR2 SASEGT. V was shortened by 7 bases and J by 4 bases, with 13 bases between the two germline ends. CDR3 length: 13 residues. CDR3 sequence reads: CASINNWGTEAFF. CDR3 sequence (DNA): TGTGCCAGCATTAACAATTGGGGCACTGAAGCTTTCTTT.

The chain uses TRBV5-1 and TRBJ2-1; 7 bases align to TRBD1. The CDR3 covers 14 residues. Germline V lookup: CDR1 SGHRS, CDR2 YFSETQ. The V segment lost 2 bases and the J segment 12 bases; nucleotides outside the gene matches: 11. For the CDR3, the DNA is TGCGCCAGCAGCTTAATTAAGGACAGGTCGGCGCAGTTCTTC. Translation: CASSLIKDRSAQFF.

This clonotype was found a few times. The chain carries TRBV4-1 and TRBJ2-3; the match to TRBD2 covers 8 bases. The CDR3 has 17 residues. With 0 bases clipped from V and 2 bases from J, the junction kept 7 bases outside the gene matches. Germline-derived CDR1 and CDR2 are MGHRA and YSYEKL. The CDR3 coding sequence is TGCGCCAGCAGCCAAGAAGGGACTAGATACTACACAGATACGCAGTATTTT. Protein sequence: CASSQEGTRYYTDTQYF.

The table lists this clonotype with a few counts. This sequence joins TRBV12-3 or TRBV12-4 and TRBJ2-3, with D tentatively TRBD2 (6 bases). V dropped 6 bases and J dropped 1 base, with 14 bases sitting between them. This CDR3 is built from 15 residues. This chain's CDR3 is CASSDWASGTDTQYF. DNA for the CDR3: TGTGCCAGCAGCGATTGGGCTAGCGGCACAGATACGCAGTATTTT.

This clonotype was detected only a few times. V usage is TRBV5-5 and J usage is TRBJ2-7; 10 positions agree with TRBD2. Germline CDR1 is SGHKS and CDR2 is YYEKEE (reference sequence). V was clipped by 1 base and J by 2 bases; unmatched bases: 9. This CDR3 has 17 amino acids. The DNA for the CDR3 is TGTGCCAGCAGCTTGCAGGTGGTAGCGGGAGGTACCTACGAGCAGTACTTC. Translated, it gives CASSLQVVAGGTYEQYF.

This clonotype occurred a few times. This chain connects TRBV4-1 to TRBJ1-5, with D maybe TRBD1 (5 bases). This CDR3 has 15 residues. Germline CDR1 is MGHRA and CDR2 is YSYEKL. V was pared by 0 bases and J by 5 bases, with 11 bases between. CDR3 nucleotide sequence: TGCGCCAGCAGCCAAGATGGTCCGGGGGATCAGCCCCAGCATTTT. Its translation: CASSQDGPGDQPQHF.

The V and J genes are TRBV7-8 and TRBJ1-1, with D hard to call. The CDR3 is 14 amino acids. Germline V gene data show CDR1 as SGHVS and CDR2 as FQNEAQ. The V end was cut by 0 bases, the J end by 3 bases, with 8 bases between. The CDR3 DNA reads as TGTGCCAGCAGCTTAGCGACACAGCACACTGAAGCTTTCTTT. This sequence encodes CASSLATQHTEAFF.

This clonotype has only a few counts. V is TRBV20-1 and J is TRBJ1-1; the D is unclear. In germline, CDR1 is DFQATT, CDR2 SNEGSKA (reference sequence). The germline V and J ends were trimmed by 3 bases and 8 bases, with 7 bases remaining between them. This CDR3 region has 10 residues. As DNA, the CDR3 is TGCAGTGCTAGGTTTAAGGAAGCTTTCTTT. Its protein product is CSARFKEAFF.

This clonotype was picked up many times. The V call is TRBV12-3 or TRBV12-4, the J call TRBJ2-2; no clear D gene. V lost 4 bases and J 5 bases, leaving 20 bases between the germline ends. CDR3 length: 17 residues. CDR3 in amino acids: CASSSSWLGLRTGELFF. The CDR3 bases are TGTGCCAGCAGTTCAAGCTGGTTGGGATTGCGGACCGGGGAGCTGTTTTTT.

The chain carries TRBV27 and TRBJ2-2, with TRBD1 identical over 9 bases. V was clipped by 4 bases and J by 7 bases; unmatched bases: 7. In germline, CDR1 is MNHEY, CDR2 SMNVEV (reference sequence). The CDR3 runs to 15 residues. CDR3 residues: CASSSGQGWDGELFF. CDR3 in DNA: TGTGCCAGCAGTTCCGGACAGGGGTGGGACGGGGAGCTGTTTTTT.